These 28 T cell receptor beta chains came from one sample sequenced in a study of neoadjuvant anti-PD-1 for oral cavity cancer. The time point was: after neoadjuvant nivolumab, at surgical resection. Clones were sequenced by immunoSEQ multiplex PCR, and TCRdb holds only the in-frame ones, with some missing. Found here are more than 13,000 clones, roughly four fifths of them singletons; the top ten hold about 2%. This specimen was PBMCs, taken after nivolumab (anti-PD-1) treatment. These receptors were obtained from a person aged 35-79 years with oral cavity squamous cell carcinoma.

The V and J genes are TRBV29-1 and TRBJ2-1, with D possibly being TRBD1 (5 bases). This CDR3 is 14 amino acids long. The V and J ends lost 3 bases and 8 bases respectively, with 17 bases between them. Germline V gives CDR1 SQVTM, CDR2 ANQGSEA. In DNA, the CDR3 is TGCAGCGTTGATTTCAGGGTAGGTTCAGATGAGCAGTTCTTC. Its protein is CSVDFRVGSDEQFF.

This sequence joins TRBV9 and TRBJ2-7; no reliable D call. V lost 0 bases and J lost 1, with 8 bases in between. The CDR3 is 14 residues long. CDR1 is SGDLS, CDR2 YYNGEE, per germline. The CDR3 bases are TGTGCCAGCAGCGTAGACTTCATATCCTACGAGCAGTACTTC. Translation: CASSVDFISYEQYF.

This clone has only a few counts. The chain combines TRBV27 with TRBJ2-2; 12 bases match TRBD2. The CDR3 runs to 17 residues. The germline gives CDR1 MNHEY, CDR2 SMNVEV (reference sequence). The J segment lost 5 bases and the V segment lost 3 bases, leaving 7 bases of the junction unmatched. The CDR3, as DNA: TGTGCCAGCAGTTTCCCCCCTAGCGGGAGGGAGACCGGGGAGCTGTTTTTT. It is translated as CASSFPPSGRETGELFF.

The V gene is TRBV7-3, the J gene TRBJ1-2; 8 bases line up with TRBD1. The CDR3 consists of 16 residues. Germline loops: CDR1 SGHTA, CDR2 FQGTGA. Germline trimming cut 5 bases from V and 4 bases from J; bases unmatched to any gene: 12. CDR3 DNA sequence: TGTGCCAGCAGCCAAGGGGCAGGGGGCCTTTCCTATGGCTACACCTTC. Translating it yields CASSQGAGGLSYGYTF.

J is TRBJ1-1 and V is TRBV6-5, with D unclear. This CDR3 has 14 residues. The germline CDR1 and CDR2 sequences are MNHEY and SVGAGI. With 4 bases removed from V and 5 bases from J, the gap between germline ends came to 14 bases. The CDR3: CASSSWTGRTEAFF. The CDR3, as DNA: TGTGCCAGCAGTTCTTGGACTGGGAGGACTGAAGCTTTCTTT.

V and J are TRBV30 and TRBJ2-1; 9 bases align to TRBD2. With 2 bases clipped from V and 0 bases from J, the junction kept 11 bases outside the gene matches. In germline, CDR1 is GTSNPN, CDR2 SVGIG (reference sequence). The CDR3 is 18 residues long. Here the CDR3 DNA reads TGTGCCTGGAGTAGTGGGCTAGCGGGGCTTAGCTCCTACAATGAGCAGTTCTTC. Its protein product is CAWSSGLAGLSSYNEQFF.

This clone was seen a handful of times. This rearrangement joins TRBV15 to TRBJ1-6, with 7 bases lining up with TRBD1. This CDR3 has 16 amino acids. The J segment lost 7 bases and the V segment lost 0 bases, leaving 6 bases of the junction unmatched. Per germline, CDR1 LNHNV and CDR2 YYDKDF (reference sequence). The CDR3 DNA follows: TGTGCCACCAGCAGAGATAGGGGGACAGCGAATTCACCCCTCCACTTT. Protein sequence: CATSRDRGTANSPLHF. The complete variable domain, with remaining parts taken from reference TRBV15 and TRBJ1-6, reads DAMVIQNPRYQVTQFGKPVTLSCSQTLNHNVMYWYQQKSSQAPKLLFHYYDKDFNNEADTPDNFQSRRPNTSFCFLDIRSPGLGDTAMYLCATSRDRGTANSPLHFGNGTRLTVT.

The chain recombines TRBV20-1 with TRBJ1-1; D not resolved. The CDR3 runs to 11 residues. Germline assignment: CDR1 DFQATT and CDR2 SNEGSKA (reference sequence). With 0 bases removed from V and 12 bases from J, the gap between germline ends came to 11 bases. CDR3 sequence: CSAREDPTTFF. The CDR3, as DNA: TGCAGTGCTAGAGAGGACCCAACCACTTTCTTT.

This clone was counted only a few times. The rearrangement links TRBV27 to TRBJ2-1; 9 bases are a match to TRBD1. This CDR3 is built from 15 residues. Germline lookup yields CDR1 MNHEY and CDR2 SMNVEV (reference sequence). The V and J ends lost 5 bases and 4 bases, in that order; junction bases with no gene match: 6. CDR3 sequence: CASSPGTGMYNEQFF. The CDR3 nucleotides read TGTGCCAGCAGTCCCGGGACAGGGATGTACAATGAGCAGTTCTTC.

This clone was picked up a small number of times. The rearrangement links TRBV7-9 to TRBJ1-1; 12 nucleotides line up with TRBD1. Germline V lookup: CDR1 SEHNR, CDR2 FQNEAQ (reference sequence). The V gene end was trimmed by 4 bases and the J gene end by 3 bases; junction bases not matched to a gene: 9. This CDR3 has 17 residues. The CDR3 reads CASSSGTGGPSDTEAFF. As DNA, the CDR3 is TGTGCCAGCAGCTCTGGGACAGGGGGCCCATCGGACACTGAAGCTTTCTTT.

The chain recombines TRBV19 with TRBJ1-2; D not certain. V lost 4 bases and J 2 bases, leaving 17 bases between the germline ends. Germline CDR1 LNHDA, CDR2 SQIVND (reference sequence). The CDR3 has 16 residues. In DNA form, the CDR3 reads TGTGCCAGTAGTAGTTTCGATGGCGTAGGGAACTATGGCTACACCTTC. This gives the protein CASSSFDGVGNYGYTF. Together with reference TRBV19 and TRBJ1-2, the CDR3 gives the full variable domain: DGGITQSPKYLFRKEGQNVTLSCEQNLNHDAMYWYRQDPGQGLRLIYYSQIVNDFQKGDIAEGYSVSREKKESFPLTVTSAQKNPTAFYLCASSSFDGVGNYGYTFGSGTRLTVV.

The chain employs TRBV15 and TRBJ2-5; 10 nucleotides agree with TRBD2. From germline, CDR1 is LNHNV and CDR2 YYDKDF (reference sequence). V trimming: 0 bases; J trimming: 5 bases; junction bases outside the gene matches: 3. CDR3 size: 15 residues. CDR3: CATSRDASGSETQYF. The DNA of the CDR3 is TGTGCCACCAGCAGAGATGCTAGCGGGAGTGAGACCCAGTACTTC.

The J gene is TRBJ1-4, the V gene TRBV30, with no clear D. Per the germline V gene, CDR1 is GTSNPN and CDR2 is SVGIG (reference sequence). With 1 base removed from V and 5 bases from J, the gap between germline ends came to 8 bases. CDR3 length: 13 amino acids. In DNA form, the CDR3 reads TGTGCCTGGAGTGGGACGGTAAATGAAAAACTGTTTTTT. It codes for CAWSGTVNEKLFF.

CDR3 in DNA: TGTGCTAGTGGCGAACGGGAAAAGGATCAGCCCCAGCATTTT. Translated: CASGEREKDQPQHF. This chain links TRBV12-5 with TRBJ1-5; unclear D gene. CDR1 and CDR2 from the germline V gene are LGHNT and FRNRAP. The CDR3 covers 14 residues. Trimming removed 6 bases at V and 5 bases at J, with 14 bases between.

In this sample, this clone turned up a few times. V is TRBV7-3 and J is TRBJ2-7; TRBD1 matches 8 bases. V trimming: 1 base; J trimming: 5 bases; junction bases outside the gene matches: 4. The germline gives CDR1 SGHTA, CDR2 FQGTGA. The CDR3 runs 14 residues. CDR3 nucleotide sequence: TGTGCCAGCAGCTTAAGCGCAGGGGGCGACGAGCAGTACTTC. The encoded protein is CASSLSAGGDEQYF.

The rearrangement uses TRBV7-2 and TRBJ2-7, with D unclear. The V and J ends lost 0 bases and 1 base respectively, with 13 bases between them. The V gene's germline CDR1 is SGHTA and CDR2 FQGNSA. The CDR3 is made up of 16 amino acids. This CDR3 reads CASSLAQWLRSYEQYF. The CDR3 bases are TGTGCCAGCAGCTTAGCGCAATGGCTTAGGTCCTACGAGCAGTACTTC.

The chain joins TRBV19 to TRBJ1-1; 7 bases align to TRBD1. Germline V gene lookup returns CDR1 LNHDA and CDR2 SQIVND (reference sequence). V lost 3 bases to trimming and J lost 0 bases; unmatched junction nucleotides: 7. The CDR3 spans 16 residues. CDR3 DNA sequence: TGTGCCAGTAGTATCCCGGCAGGGGGATTGAACACTGAAGCTTTCTTT. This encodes CASSIPAGGLNTEAFF.

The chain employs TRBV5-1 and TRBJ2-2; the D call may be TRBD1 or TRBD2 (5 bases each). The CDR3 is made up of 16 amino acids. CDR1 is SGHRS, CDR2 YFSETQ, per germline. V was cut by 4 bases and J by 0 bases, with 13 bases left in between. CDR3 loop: CASSPRLGPNTGELFF. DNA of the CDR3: TGCGCCAGCAGCCCCCGCCTGGGACCGAACACCGGGGAGCTGTTTTTT.

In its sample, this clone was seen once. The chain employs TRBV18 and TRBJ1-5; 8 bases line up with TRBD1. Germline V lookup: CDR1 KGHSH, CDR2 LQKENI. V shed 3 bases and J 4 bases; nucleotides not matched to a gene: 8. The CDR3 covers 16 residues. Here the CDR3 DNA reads TGTGCCAGCTCACCCGGTCGACAGGGGATAAATCAGCCCCAGCATTTT. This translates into CASSPGRQGINQPQHF.

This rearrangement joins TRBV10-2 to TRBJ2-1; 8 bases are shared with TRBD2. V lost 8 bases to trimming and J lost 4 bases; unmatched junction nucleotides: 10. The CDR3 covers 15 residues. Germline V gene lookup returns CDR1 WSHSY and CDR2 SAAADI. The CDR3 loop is CASGRLASFYNEQFF. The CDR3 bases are TGCGCCAGCGGGAGACTAGCGAGTTTTTACAATGAGCAGTTCTTC.

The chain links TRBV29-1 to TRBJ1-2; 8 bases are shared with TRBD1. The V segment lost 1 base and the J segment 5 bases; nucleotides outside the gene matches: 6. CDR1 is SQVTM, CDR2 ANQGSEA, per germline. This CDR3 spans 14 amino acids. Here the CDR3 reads CSVEGGQAWYGYTF. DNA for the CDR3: TGCAGCGTTGAAGGGGGACAGGCCTGGTATGGCTACACCTTC.

Here the CDR3 reads CATSRDRQINYGYTF. The CDR3 bases are TGTGCCACCAGCAGAGATCGACAGATTAACTATGGCTACACCTTC. The chain joins TRBV15 to TRBJ1-2; weak D call: TRBD1 (5 bases). The CDR3 has 15 residues. CDR1 LNHNV and CDR2 YYDKDF come from the germline V gene (reference sequence). The V and J ends lost 0 bases and 1 base respectively, with 9 bases between them. The full variable domain, with the rest looked up from reference TRBV15 and TRBJ1-2, is DAMVIQNPRYQVTQFGKPVTLSCSQTLNHNVMYWYQQKSSQAPKLLFHYYDKDFNNEADTPDNFQSRRPNTSFCFLDIRSPGLGDTAMYLCATSRDRQINYGYTFGSGTRLTVV.

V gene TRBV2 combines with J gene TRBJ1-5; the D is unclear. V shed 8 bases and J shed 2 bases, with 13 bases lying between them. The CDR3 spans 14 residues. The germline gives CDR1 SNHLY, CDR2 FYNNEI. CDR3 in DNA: TGTGCCAGCCAAGTGAGACGTGGCAATCAGCCCCAGCATTTT. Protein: CASQVRRGNQPQHF.

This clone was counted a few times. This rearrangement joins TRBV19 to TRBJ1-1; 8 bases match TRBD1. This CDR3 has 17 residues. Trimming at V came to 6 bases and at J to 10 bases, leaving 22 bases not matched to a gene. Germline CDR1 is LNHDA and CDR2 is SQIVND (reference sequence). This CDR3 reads CASRRPADAVHRGTAFF. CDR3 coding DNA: TGTGCCAGTAGGAGACCAGCAGATGCGGTGCACAGGGGGACAGCTTTCTTT.

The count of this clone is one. CDR3 residues: CASSYNPSGTGELFF. CDR3 nucleotide sequence: TGTGCCAGCAGTTATAACCCTAGCGGGACCGGGGAGCTGTTTTTT. The chain recombines TRBV28 with TRBJ2-2, with TRBD2 identical over 8 bases. V lost 4 bases, J lost 5 bases, and 6 bases stayed unmatched. Germline lookup yields CDR1 MDHEN and CDR2 SYDVKM. The CDR3 loop spans 15 amino acids.

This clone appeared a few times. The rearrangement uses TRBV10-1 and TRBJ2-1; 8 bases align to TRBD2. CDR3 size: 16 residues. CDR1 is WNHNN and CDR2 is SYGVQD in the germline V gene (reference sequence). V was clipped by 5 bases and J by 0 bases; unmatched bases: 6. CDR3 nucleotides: TGCGCCAGCAGTAGTAAGCGGGGGAGCTCCTACAATGAGCAGTTCTTC. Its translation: CASSSKRGSSYNEQFF.

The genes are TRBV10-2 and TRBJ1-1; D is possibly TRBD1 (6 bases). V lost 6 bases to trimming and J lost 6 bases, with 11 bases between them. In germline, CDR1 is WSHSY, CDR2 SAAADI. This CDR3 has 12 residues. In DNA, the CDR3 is TGCGCCAGCAGGCAACAGGGCCCTGAAGCTTTCTTT. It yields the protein CASRQQGPEAFF.

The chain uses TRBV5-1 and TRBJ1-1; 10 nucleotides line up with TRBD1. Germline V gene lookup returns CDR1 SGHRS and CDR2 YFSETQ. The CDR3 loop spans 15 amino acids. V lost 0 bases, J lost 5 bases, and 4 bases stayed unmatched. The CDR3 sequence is CASSLGDRGYTEAFF. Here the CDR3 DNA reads TGCGCCAGCAGCTTGGGGGACAGGGGATATACTGAAGCTTTCTTT.